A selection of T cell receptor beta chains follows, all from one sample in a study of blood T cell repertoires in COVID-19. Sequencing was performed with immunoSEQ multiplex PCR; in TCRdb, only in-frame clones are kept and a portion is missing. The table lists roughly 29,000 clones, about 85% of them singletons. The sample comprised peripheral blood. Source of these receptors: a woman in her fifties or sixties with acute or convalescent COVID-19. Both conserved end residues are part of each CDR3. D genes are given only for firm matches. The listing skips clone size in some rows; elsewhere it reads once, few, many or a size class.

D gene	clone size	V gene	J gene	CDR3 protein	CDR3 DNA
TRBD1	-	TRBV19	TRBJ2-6	CASRTRTGGDSGANVLTF	TGTGCCAGTAGAACTCGGACAGGGGGCGACTCTGGGGCCAACGTCCTGACTTTC
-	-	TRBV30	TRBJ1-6	CAWSQDTYDSPLHF	TGTGCCTGGAGCCAGGATACCTATGATTCACCCCTCCACTTT
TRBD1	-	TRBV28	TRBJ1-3	CASSLGGTGDGNTIYF	TGTGCCAGCAGTTTAGGGGGCACAGGGGATGGAAACACCATATATTTT
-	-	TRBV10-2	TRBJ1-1	CASMGGTEAFF	TGCGCCAGCATGGGGGGGACTGAAGCTTTCTTT
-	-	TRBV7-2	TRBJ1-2	CTSSTRTALNYGYTF	TGTACCAGCAGCACCCGGACAGCCCTAAACTATGGCTACACCTTC
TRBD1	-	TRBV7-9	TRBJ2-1	CASSLASGQGYNEQFF	TGTGCCAGCAGCTTAGCGAGTGGACAGGGCTACAATGAGCAGTTCTTC
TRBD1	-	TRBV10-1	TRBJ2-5	CASSGGDSQETQYF	TGCGCCAGCAGTGGAGGGGACAGCCAAGAGACCCAGTACTTC
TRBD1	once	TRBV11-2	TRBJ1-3	CASSLTGTLSTIYF	TGTGCCAGCAGCTTGACAGGGACCTTGAGCACCATATATTTT
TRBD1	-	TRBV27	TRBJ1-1	CASSFRGQDEAFF	TGTGCCAGCAGTTTTAGGGGACAGGATGAAGCTTTCTTT
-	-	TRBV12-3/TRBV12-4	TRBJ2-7	CASNSRDSYEQYF	TGTGCCAGCAACTCCAGGGATTCCTACGAGCAGTACTTC
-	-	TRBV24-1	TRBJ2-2	CATSPSTSVNTGELFF	TGTGCCACCAGTCCTTCGACTTCGGTTAACACCGGGGAGCTGTTTTTT
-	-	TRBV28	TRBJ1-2	CASSFGSGGGYTF	TGTGCCAGCAGTTTCGGGTCAGGAGGGGGCTACACCTTC
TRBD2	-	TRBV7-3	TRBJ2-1	CASSAGLAGYNEQFF	TGTGCCAGCAGCGCGGGACTAGCGGGGTACAATGAGCAGTTCTTC
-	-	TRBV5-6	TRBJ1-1	CASSLYRAAAFF	TGTGCCAGCAGCCTCTACAGGGCAGCTGCTTTCTTT
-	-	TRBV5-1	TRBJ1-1	CASSSQLNTEAFF	TGCGCCAGCAGCTCGCAGTTGAACACTGAAGCTTTCTTT
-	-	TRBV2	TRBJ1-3	CASKISSRALTGNTIYF	TGTGCCAGCAAAATAAGTTCCCGCGCACTAACCGGAAACACCATATATTTT
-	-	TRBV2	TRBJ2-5	CASSFTGWRETQYF	TGTGCCAGCAGTTTTACAGGGTGGAGAGAGACCCAGTACTTC
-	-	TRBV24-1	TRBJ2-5	CATNGASQETQYF	TGTGCCACCAATGGGGCCAGCCAAGAGACCCAGTACTTC
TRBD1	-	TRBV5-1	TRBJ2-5	CASSSRQGRETQYF	TGCGCCAGCAGCTCCAGACAGGGAAGGGAGACCCAGTACTTC
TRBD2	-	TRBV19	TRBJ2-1	CASRGRSYNEQFF	TGTGCCAGTCGCGGGAGGTCCTACAATGAGCAGTTCTTC
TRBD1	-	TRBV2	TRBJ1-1	CASSEAGQGMGEAFF	TGTGCCAGCAGTGAAGCAGGACAGGGGATGGGAGAAGCTTTCTTT
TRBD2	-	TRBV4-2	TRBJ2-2	CASSQTTSGRNTGELFF	TGTGCCAGCAGCCAGACAACTAGCGGGAGAAACACCGGGGAGCTGTTTTTT
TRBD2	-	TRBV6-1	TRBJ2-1	CASSENGLALFDEQFF	TGTGCCAGCAGTGAAAACGGACTAGCTCTTTTCGACGAGCAGTTCTTC
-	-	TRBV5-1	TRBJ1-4	CASSEDRPNEKLFF	TGCGCCAGCAGCGAAGACAGACCGAATGAAAAACTGTTTTTT
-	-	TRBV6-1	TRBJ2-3	CASSESQQGRQYF	TGTGCCAGCAGTGAATCGCAACAGGGCAGGCAGTATTTT
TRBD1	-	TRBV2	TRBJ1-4	CASNWDRGLPNEKLFF	TGTGCCAGCAATTGGGACAGGGGGCTTCCTAATGAAAAACTGTTTTTT
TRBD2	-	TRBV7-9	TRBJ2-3	CASSPAGLAASTDTQYF	TGTGCCAGCAGTCCAGCGGGGCTAGCGGCCTCTACAGATACGCAGTATTTT
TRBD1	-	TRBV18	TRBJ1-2	CASSDRVYGYTF	TGTGCCAGCTCAGACAGGGTCTATGGCTACACCTTC
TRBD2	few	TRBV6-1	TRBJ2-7	CASSEDRGGWTYEQYF	TGTGCCAGCAGTGAAGACCGGGGGGGTTGGACCTACGAGCAGTACTTC
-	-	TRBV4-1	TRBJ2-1	CASSQGGLGGNEQFF	TGCGCCAGCAGCCAGGGGGGGCTTGGCGGGAATGAGCAGTTCTTC
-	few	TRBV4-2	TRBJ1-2	CASSQRGYGYTF	TGTGCCAGCAGCCAAAGGGGGTATGGCTACACCTTC
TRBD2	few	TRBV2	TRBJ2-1	CASRGIAGSSYNEQFF	TGTGCCAGCAGGGGGATAGCGGGAAGCTCCTACAATGAGCAGTTCTTC
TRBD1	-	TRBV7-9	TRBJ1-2	CASSQTGGSWGYTF	TGTGCCAGCAGCCAAACAGGGGGCTCGTGGGGCTACACCTTC
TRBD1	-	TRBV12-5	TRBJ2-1	CASGHRGEQFF	TGTGCTAGTGGTCACAGGGGTGAGCAGTTCTTC
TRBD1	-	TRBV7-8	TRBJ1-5	CASSLATGGQPQHF	TGTGCCAGCAGCTTAGCCACAGGGGGCCAGCCCCAGCATTTT
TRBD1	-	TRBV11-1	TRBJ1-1	CASSYPDRDTEAFF	TGTGCCAGCAGCTACCCCGACAGGGACACTGAAGCTTTCTTT
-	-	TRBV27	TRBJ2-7	CASSLQSIARGEQYF	TGTGCCAGCAGTTTACAGTCTATCGCCAGGGGCGAGCAGTACTTC
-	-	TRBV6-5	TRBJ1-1	CASRQQMNTEAFF	TGTGCCAGCCGACAGCAGATGAACACTGAAGCTTTCTTT
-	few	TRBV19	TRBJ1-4	CASSSFRAGNEKLFF	TGTGCCAGTAGTAGCTTTAGGGCAGGGAATGAAAAACTGTTTTTT
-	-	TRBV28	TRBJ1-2	CASSSQAFGYTF	TGTGCCAGCAGCTCACAGGCTTTTGGCTACACCTTC
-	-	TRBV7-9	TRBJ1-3	CASSLGAGPWDTIYF	TGTGCCAGCAGCTTAGGCGCAGGGCCATGGGACACCATATATTTT
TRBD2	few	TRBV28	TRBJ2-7	CASSSQRGGVDEQYF	TGTGCCAGCAGTTCCCAGCGGGGGGGCGTGGACGAGCAGTACTTC
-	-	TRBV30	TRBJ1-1	CAWTLGAGSAFF	TGTGCCTGGACCTTGGGGGCCGGGTCGGCTTTCTTT